This entry concerns a single TCR beta chain. Its target is not known. The assay was immunoSEQ multiplex PCR, and TCRdb's table has in-frame clones only and misses some. Here the sample spans tens of thousands of clones, roughly 85% being singletons. In germline, CDR1 is MNHEY, CDR2 SMNVEV (reference sequence). This CDR3 has 14 amino acids. V was trimmed by 7 bases and J by 6 bases, leaving 16 bases between them. This entry belongs to a study of PD-1 blockade in classical Hodgkin lymphoma. Study-level findings and limits: According to reports, newly diagnosed patients had lower baseline TCR diversity than healthy donors, and relapsed/refractory patients had lower baseline TCR diversity still. Similar baseline diversity was found in complete responders and newly diagnosed patients. Unlike CD8+ TCR diversity, which did not rise significantly by C4D1, CD4+ TCR diversity did.

Time point specified: cycle 4 day 1 (C4D1), after about 6 weeks of nivolumab. Relapses following autologous stem cell transplantation were seen in all patients, with brentuximab vedotin exposure varying. Responses achieved at best were complete response, partial response or progressive disease. The material was peripheral blood mononuclear cells (PBMCs), obtained before the fourth cycle of nivolumab. The chain has TRBV27 and TRBJ2-1, with TRBD2 as a possible D gene (6 bases). The receptor's source is a human donor with classical Hodgkin lymphoma. This chain's CDR3 is CASTPLGRLNEQFF. CDR3 bases: TGTGCCAGCACCCCGTTGGGGAGGCTCAATGAGCAGTTCTTC.